This TCR beta chain was sequenced for a study of STAT3 mutations in large granular lymphocyte leukemia. Study context: Around two fifths of treated T-LGLL patients showed hematologic response to immunosuppression.

V dropped 4 bases and J dropped 0 bases, with 14 bases sitting between them. The germline gives CDR1 KGHSH, CDR2 LQKENI. CDR3 length: 16 amino acids. General study points: Every T-LGLL patient had at least one immunodominant TCRbeta clonotype. In several patients, dominant TCR clone burden exceeded STAT3 mutant burden. No sample exists from the first appearance of each clone. TCR clonotype switching after therapy occurred in about 30% of the 18 patients.

This clone appeared a single time. Its target is unknown. Libraries were prepared by immunoSEQ multiplex PCR; TCRdb keeps only in-frame clonotypes and omits some of them. The sample consists of 15,000 to 19,000 clones, nearly 95% of them appearing once. Material for sequencing was peripheral blood mononuclear cells. V is TRBV18 and J is TRBJ2-3, with a tentative D call TRBD1 (7 bases). The TCR comes from a woman aged 50 to 60 with T-cell large granular lymphocyte leukemia. Some clones in this sample may be carry-over from other donors' samples. The DNA for the CDR3 is TGTGCCAGCTCACTCTCAGGGGGGTTTAGCACAGATACGCAGTATTTT. Its protein product is CASSLSGGFSTDTQYF.